This T cell receptor beta chain appears in the sequencing data of a study of blood T cell repertoires in COVID-19. About the study: Specimens from acute and convalescent COVID-19 originated in the United States, Italy and Spain. Sample material is recorded as cDNA or gDNA derived from T cells, B-cell-depleted T cells, or PBMCs.

A Seattle source enrolled patients during active infection and followed them longitudinally. In the original workflow: Amplification of reference gene primers provided the estimated nucleated cell counts. Assay: immunoSEQ multiplex PCR; the TCRdb copy retains only in-frame clones and omits some. V and J calls plus clone size are reproduced from that table; the DNA served to infer D and trimming. The sample includes about 140,000 clones, 88% of them seen just once. V dropped 0 bases and J dropped 0 bases, with 11 bases sitting between them. CDR1 SGHRS and CDR2 YFSETQ come from the germline V gene. CDR3 length: 16 residues.

This receptor was identified in a human donor with COVID-19, enrolled during active disease. The donor label of this sample is uncertain. This chain joins TRBV5-1 and TRBJ2-3; the D gene is possibly TRBD1 (6 bases). The sample taken for sequencing was peripheral blood. The CDR3 sequence: CASSLGGGISTDTQYF. CDR3 nucleotide sequence: TGCGCCAGCAGCTTGGGAGGGGGAATAAGCACAGATACGCAGTATTTT.